This TCR beta chain was found in a study of blood T cell repertoires in COVID-19. The wider study: T cells, B-cell-depleted T cells, or PBMCs supplied cDNA or gDNA.

This CDR3 has 14 amino acids. The V end lost 3 bases, the J end lost 8 bases, and 14 bases lay between the germline ends. Germline CDR1 and CDR2: SEHNR and FQNEAQ (reference sequence). In Cohort 3, a recovered donor had either two negative PCRs, clearance, or symptom resolution. Per the study methods: Reference gene primer amplification yielded estimated nucleated cell counts. TCRdb keeps only in-frame clones here, not all; method: immunoSEQ multiplex PCR. The V and J calls and clone size were taken over from that table, and D and trimming were inferred from the DNA. The top ten clones hold approximately 12% of a sample with about 170,000 clones, 84% of them seen once.

The source of this sequence is a man in his fifties who had recovered from COVID-19. What was sequenced was PBMCs or T cells enriched from blood (not recorded which). The chain combines TRBV7-9 with TRBJ2-1; D is perhaps TRBD1 (6 bases). The CDR3 sequence: CASSLDRQVDEQFF. The CDR3 DNA reads as TGTGCCAGCAGCTTGGATCGACAGGTGGATGAGCAGTTCTTC.